This record covers a single T cell receptor beta chain. Its target is unknown. These data come from a study of T cell repertoires in cytomegalovirus infection. At the level of the study: CMV epitopes in the study were HLA-C-restricted (recently identified) and HLA-B-restricted (well studied). Matching HLA type, along with CMV infection, was indicated by public TCR beta signatures.

A single record per CDR3 protein comes from TCRdb applying MiXCR to the reads. The table includes 230,000 or so distinct CDR3 sequences, 35% to 45% detected once. Whole-study results and caveats: Dominating the ex vivo response were HLA-C-restricted CMV-specific TCR beta clonotypes. There were carriers of CMV plus the relevant HLA, and cumulative public TCR beta family frequency identified them.

From germline, CDR1 is DFQATT and CDR2 SNEGSKA (reference sequence). Germline trimming cut 2 bases from V and 3 bases from J; bases unmatched to any gene: 2. This CDR3 spans 13 amino acids. Specimen: CD8+ T cells from cultured PBMCs, collected from culture after CMV antigen stimulation. This clonotype originated in a human donor in good health (CMV status not recorded). Some clones in this sample may be carry-over from other donors' samples. The chain carries TRBV20-1 and TRBJ1-1; 8 bases map to TRBD1. The CDR3 coding sequence is TGCAGTGCTAGAAGGACAGGGTACACTGAAGCTTTCTTT. Amino acid sequence: CSARRTGYTEAFF.